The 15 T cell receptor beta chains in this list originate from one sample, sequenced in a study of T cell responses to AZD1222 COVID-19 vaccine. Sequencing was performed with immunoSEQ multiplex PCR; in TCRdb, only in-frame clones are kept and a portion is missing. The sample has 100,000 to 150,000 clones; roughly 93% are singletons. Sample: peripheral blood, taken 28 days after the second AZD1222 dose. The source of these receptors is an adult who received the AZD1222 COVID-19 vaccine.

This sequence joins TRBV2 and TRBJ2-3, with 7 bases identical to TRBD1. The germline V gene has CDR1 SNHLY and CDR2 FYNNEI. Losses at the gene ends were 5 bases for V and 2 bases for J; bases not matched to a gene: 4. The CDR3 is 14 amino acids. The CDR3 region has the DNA TGTGCCAGCAGTCGACAGGGCGCCACAGATACGCAGTATTTT. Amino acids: CASSRQGATDTQYF. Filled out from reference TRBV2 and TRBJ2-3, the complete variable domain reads EPEVTQTPSHQVTQMGQEVILRCVPISNHLYFYWYRQILGQKVEFLVSFYNNEISEKSEIFDDQFSVERPDGSNFTLKIRSTKLEDSAMYFCASSRQGATDTQYFGPGTRLTVL.

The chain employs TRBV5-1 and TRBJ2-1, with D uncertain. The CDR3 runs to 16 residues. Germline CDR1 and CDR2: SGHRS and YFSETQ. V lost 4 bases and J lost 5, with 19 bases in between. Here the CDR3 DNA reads TGCGCCAGCAGCCCACCAACCCGGACGGTTGACAATGAGCAGTTCTTC. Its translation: CASSPPTRTVDNEQFF.

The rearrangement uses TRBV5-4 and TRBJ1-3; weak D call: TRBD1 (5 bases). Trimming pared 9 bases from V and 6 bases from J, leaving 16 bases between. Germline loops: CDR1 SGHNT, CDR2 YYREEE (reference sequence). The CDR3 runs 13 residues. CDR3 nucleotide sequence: TGTGCCACGCATTGGGACGGAGAAAACACCATATATTTT. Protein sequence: CATHWDGENTIYF.

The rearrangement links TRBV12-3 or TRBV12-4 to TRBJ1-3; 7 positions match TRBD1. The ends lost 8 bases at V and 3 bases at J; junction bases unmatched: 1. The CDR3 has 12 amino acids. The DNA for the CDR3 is TGTGCCAGCGACAGGGTTGGAAACACCATATATTTT. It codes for CASDRVGNTIYF.

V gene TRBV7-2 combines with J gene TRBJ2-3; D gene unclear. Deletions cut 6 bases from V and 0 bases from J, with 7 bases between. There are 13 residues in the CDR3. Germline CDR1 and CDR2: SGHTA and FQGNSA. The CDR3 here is CASSSPSTDTQYF. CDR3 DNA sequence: TGTGCCAGCAGTTCCCCAAGCACAGATACGCAGTATTTT.

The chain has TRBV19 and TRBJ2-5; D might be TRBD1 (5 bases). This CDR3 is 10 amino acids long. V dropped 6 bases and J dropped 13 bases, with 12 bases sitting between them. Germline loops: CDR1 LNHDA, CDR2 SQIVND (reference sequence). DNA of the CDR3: TGTGCCAGTAGAGGGGATCTATCGTACTTC. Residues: CASRGDLSYF.

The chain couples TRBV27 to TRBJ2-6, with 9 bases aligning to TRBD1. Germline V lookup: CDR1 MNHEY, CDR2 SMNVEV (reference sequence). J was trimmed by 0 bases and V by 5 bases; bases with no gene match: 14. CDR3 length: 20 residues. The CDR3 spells CASSLLTYGQGISGANVLTF. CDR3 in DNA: TGTGCCAGCAGTCTACTGACTTACGGACAGGGGATCTCTGGGGCCAACGTCCTGACTTTC.

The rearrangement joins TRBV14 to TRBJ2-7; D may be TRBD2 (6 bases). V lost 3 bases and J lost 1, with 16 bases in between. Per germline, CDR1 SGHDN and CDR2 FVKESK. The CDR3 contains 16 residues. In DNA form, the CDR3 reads TGTGCCAGCAGCCAGGGACTCCCGGGACTTTCCTACGAGCAGTACTTC. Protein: CASSQGLPGLSYEQYF.

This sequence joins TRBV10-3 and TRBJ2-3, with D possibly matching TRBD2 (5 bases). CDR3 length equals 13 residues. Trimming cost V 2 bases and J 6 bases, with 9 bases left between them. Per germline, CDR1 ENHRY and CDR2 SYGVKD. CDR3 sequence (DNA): TGTGCCATCAGTGAGCGGGAAGTGGATACGCAGTATTTT. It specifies CAISEREVDTQYF.

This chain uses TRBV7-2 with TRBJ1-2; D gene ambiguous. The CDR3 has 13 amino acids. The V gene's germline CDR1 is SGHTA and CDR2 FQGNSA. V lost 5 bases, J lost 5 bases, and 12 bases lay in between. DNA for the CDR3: TGTGCCAGCAGCCTATCCAATTTTTATGGCTACACCTTC. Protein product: CASSLSNFYGYTF.

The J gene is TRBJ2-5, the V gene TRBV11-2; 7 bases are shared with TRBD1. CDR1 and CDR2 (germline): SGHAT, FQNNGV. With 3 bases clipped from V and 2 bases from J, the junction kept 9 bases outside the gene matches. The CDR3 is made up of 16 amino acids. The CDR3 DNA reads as TGTGCCAGCAGCTTGGGGAAGGCACAGGGGCAAGAGACCCAGTACTTC. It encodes CASSLGKAQGQETQYF.

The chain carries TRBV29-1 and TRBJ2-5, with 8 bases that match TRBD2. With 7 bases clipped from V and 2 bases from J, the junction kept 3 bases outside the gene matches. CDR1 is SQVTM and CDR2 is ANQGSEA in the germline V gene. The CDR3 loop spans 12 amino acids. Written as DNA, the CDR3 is TGCAGCGCGGGACTAGAGCAAGAGACCCAGTACTTC. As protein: CSAGLEQETQYF.

The CDR3 sequence is CSVELADTGELFF. The CDR3 DNA reads as TGCAGCGTTGAACTAGCGGACACCGGGGAGCTGTTTTTT. This chain connects TRBV29-1 to TRBJ2-2, with TRBD2 matching over 7 bases. The CDR3 has 13 amino acids. Looked up from germline, CDR1 is SQVTM and CDR2 is ANQGSEA. Trimming at V came to 2 bases and at J to 3 bases, leaving 0 bases not matched to a gene.

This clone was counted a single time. CDR3 bases: TGTGCCAGTAGTACCGCGGGGGACCCGTTCTTC. This codes for CASSTAGDPFF. The chain joins TRBV19 to TRBJ2-1; 7 bases map to TRBD2. Germline V CDR1 and CDR2: LNHDA, SQIVND (reference sequence). CDR3 length equals 11 residues. V lost 4 bases, J lost 15 bases, and 6 bases stayed unmatched.

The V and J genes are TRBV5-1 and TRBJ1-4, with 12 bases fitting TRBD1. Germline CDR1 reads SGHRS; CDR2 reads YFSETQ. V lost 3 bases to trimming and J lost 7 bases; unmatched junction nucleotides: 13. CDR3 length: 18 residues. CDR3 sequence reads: CASSWGTGGSILREKLFF. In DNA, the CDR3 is TGCGCCAGCAGCTGGGGGACAGGGGGCTCTATACTTCGTGAAAAACTGTTTTTT.